A selection of T cell receptor beta chains follows, all from one sample in a study of PD-1 blockade in classical Hodgkin lymphoma. The table came from immunoSEQ multiplex PCR; TCRdb's copy has only in-frame clones and leaves some out. The sample lists roughly 14,000 clones; approximately 86% were seen once. Specimen: peripheral blood mononuclear cells (PBMCs), collected at baseline. These receptors all stem from a human donor with classical Hodgkin lymphoma. Both conserved end residues are part of each CDR3. D genes are given only for firm matches. Not every row has a clone size; where given, it reads once, few, many or a size class.

TRBJ1-2 NA TRBV7-9 NA TGTGCCAGCAGCTTAAGGCCCATGGATGGCTACACCTTC CASSLRPMDGYTF
TRBJ2-5 NA TRBV13 TRBD1 TGTGCCAGCAGCTACCGGGACAGGGGGCGGGCCCAGTACTTC CASSYRDRGRAQYF
TRBJ1-1 few TRBV15 NA TGTGCTGTGTCGGGGGGTTACACTGAAGCTTTCTTT CAVSGGYTEAFF
TRBJ1-5 NA TRBV5-6 TRBD1 TGTGCCAGCAGCTTCTCCGGACAGGGGGCGATTTGGGTCAATCAGCCCCAGCATTTT CASSFSGQGAIWVNQPQHF
TRBJ2-1 NA TRBV14 NA TGTGCCAGCAGCCAAGATTGGACCTCTCGGGGCTCCTACAATGAGCAGTTCTTC CASSQDWTSRGSYNEQFF
TRBJ2-1 NA TRBV5-1 NA TGCGCCAGCACCCCCGAGCAGGTTCGTTACAATGAGCAGTTCTTC CASTPEQVRYNEQFF
TRBJ1-2 NA TRBV6-6 NA TGTGCCAGCAGTTACTCTCCCCAGGGTAACTATGGCTACACCTTC CASSYSPQGNYGYTF
TRBJ1-1 NA TRBV19 NA TGTGCCAGTAGGCACCTTAGGGACTCGAACACTGAAGCTTTCTTT CASRHLRDSNTEAFF
TRBJ1-2 NA TRBV27 TRBD1 TGTGCCAGCAGTTCCCTCCGGGACAGGGGAGCTAACCATGGCTACACCTTC CASSSLRDRGANHGYTF
TRBJ1-2 NA TRBV10-3 NA TGTGCCATCAGTGTTGGAGATGGCTACACCTTC CAISVGDGYTF
TRBJ2-3 once TRBV11-2 TRBD2 TGTGCCAGCAGCTTAAAGACTAGCGGCACAGATACGCAGTATTTT CASSLKTSGTDTQYF
TRBJ1-1 NA TRBV25-1 TRBD1 TGTGCCAGCAGTGATCCCGGACAGGGTGGTACTGAAGCTTTCTTT CASSDPGQGGTEAFF
TRBJ2-3 NA TRBV5-4 TRBD2 TGTGCCAGCAGCTTGCCTAGCGGTGGCACAGATACGCAGTATTTT CASSLPSGGTDTQYF
TRBJ2-7 NA TRBV11-2 TRBD1 TGTGCCAGCAGCTCCGACAGGGGGGGCTACGAGCAGTACTTC CASSSDRGGYEQYF
TRBJ2-6 NA TRBV7-2 NA TGTGCCAGCAGCCTCCGGGGCCCTATTTCCTCTGGGGCCAACGTCCTGACTTTC CASSLRGPISSGANVLTF
TRBJ2-7 once TRBV30 TRBD2 TGTGCCTGGAGTGGATGGACTAGCGGGGACGAGCAGTACTTC CAWSGWTSGDEQYF
TRBJ2-2 NA TRBV14 NA TGTGCCAGCAGCAGAGGACCTAGAGACACCGGGGAGCTGTTTTTT CASSRGPRDTGELFF
TRBJ2-5 NA TRBV6-1 TRBD2 TGTGCCAGCATCCCCACGGGGGGGAGGGAGACCCAGTACTTC CASIPTGGRETQYF
TRBJ1-1 NA TRBV27 NA TGTGCCAGCAGTTTAAACCTGAACACTGAAGCTTTCTTT CASSLNLNTEAFF
TRBJ2-1 once TRBV9 TRBD2 TGTGCCAGCAGCCCAGGCTCTAGCGGGAGGTACAATGAGCAGTTCTTC CASSPGSSGRYNEQFF
TRBJ1-6 few TRBV7-9 NA TGTGCCAGCAGCCCCCCCTTAGGGCAGAGGTCACCCCTCCACTTT CASSPPLGQRSPLHF
TRBJ1-5 NA TRBV29-1 NA TGCAGCGTTGACAGCCAGCCCCAGCATTTT CSVDSQPQHF
TRBJ1-5 NA TRBV6-1 NA TGTGCCAGCAGCTCGTTAGGAGGCAATCAGCCCCAGCATTTT CASSSLGGNQPQHF
TRBJ2-7 NA TRBV6-5 NA TGTGCCAGCAGTCCGACCCACTGGGGGCTTGAGCAGTACTTC CASSPTHWGLEQYF
TRBJ1-2 NA TRBV11-2 NA TGTGCCAGCAGGGAGGACTATGGCTACACCTTC CASREDYGYTF
TRBJ1-2 NA TRBV29-1 NA TGCTCCTCCCCAGGGCTCTATGGCTACACCTTC CSSPGLYGYTF
TRBJ2-4 NA TRBV2 TRBD1 TGTGCCAGCAGTGCCCCGGGACAGGGGTGGGGGCTAGCCAAAAACATTCAGTACTTC CASSAPGQGWGLAKNIQYF
TRBJ1-2 NA TRBV6-1 NA TGTGCCAGCAATATAGAAGGGTATTCCCTGTATGGCTACACCTTC CASNIEGYSLYGYTF
TRBJ2-7 once TRBV28 TRBD2 TGTGCCAGCAGTCTGGGACTAGCGGATTCCTACGAGCAGTACTTC CASSLGLADSYEQYF
TRBJ1-1 NA TRBV7-2 NA TGTGCCAGCAGCTTAAGAAAGGCTGAAGCTTTCTTT CASSLRKAEAFF
TRBJ2-3 NA TRBV7-2 TRBD2 TGTGCCAGCAGCTTAGAGATGGCGGGAGGGGATACGCAGTATTTT CASSLEMAGGDTQYF
TRBJ2-7 NA TRBV2 NA TGTGCCAGCAGTGAGGGGGCGCGACACGAGCAGTACTTC CASSEGARHEQYF
TRBJ1-4 NA TRBV2 TRBD1 TGTGCCAGCAGTGAAGCGAGAATGAGGACAGGGGGCAAAGAAAAACTGTTTTTT CASSEARMRTGGKEKLFF
TRBJ1-1 NA TRBV29-1 NA TGCAGCGCCCGGCGGGGGAACACTGAAGCTTTCTTT CSARRGNTEAFF
TRBJ1-2 NA TRBV7-9 NA TGTGCCAGCAGCTTAGGGGGGGGACCCCCTAGAAATGGCTACACCTTC CASSLGGGPPRNGYTF
TRBJ1-1 NA TRBV5-6 TRBD1 TGTGCCAGCAGCCCGGGGACAGGGGGCACAGCTTTCTTT CASSPGTGGTAFF
TRBJ2-7 NA TRBV10-3 TRBD1 TGTGCCATTGGGACAGCCTACGAGCAGTACTTC CAIGTAYEQYF
TRBJ2-3 NA TRBV18 TRBD2 TGTGCCAGCTCTGAGACTAGCGGCACAGATACGCAGTATTTT CASSETSGTDTQYF
TRBJ2-2 NA TRBV4-3 NA TGCGCCAGCAGCCAAGACTACAGCCTGGGGCCCGGGGAGCTGTTTTTT CASSQDYSLGPGELFF
TRBJ2-1 NA TRBV9 TRBD1 TGTGCCAGCTCCCCCGGGACAGGGTGGAATGAGCAGTTCTTC CASSPGTGWNEQFF
TRBJ1-2 NA TRBV2 NA TGTGCCAGCAGTGAATTGGTAAACTATGGCTACACCTTC CASSELVNYGYTF
TRBJ1-3 once TRBV4-1 NA TGCGCCAGCAGCCAAGTTTTCCCGGGAAAAACTGGAAACACCATATATTTT CASSQVFPGKTGNTIYF
TRBJ2-5 NA TRBV2 NA TGTGCCAGCAACATCGGGGTGGTGCAACAGACCCAGTACTTC CASNIGVVQQTQYF
TRBJ2-1 NA TRBV7-3 TRBD2 TGTGCCAGCAGCCCCCGAGGACTAGCGGATGAGCAGTTCTTC CASSPRGLADEQFF
TRBJ2-7 NA TRBV6-5 TRBD2 TGTGCCAGCAGTTCGTCCACTAGCGGGGGCTCCTACGAGCAGTACTTC CASSSSTSGGSYEQYF
TRBJ2-7 NA TRBV27 TRBD1 TGTGCCAGCGGGACAGGGTACCACGAGCAGTACTTC CASGTGYHEQYF
TRBJ2-7 NA TRBV5-6 NA TGTGCCAGCAGCTTTGGGGGTTCCTACGAGCAGTACTTC CASSFGGSYEQYF
TRBJ1-1 NA TRBV7-9 NA TGTGCCAGCAGCTTGCTAACGGGGAACACTGAAGCTTTCTTT CASSLLTGNTEAFF
TRBJ1-5 NA TRBV7-2 TRBD1 TGTGCCAGCAGCTCCGGACAGGGTAGGAATCAGCCCCAGCATTTT CASSSGQGRNQPQHF
TRBJ2-7 NA TRBV27 NA TGTGCCAGCAGTCGTCGAGGAAGGTCGAGCTCCTACGAGCAGTACTTC CASSRRGRSSSYEQYF
TRBJ2-7 NA TRBV4-3 NA TGCGCCAGCAGCCAAGAGGCGGGACCCTACGAGCAGTACTTC CASSQEAGPYEQYF
TRBJ1-2 once TRBV7-8 TRBD1 TGTGCCAGCAGCCCAAGACAGGGGGGGCCCTATGGCTACACCTTC CASSPRQGGPYGYTF
TRBJ1-4 few TRBV5-1 NA TGCGCCAGCAGCTTGGACGGAGAAAAACTGTTTTTT CASSLDGEKLFF